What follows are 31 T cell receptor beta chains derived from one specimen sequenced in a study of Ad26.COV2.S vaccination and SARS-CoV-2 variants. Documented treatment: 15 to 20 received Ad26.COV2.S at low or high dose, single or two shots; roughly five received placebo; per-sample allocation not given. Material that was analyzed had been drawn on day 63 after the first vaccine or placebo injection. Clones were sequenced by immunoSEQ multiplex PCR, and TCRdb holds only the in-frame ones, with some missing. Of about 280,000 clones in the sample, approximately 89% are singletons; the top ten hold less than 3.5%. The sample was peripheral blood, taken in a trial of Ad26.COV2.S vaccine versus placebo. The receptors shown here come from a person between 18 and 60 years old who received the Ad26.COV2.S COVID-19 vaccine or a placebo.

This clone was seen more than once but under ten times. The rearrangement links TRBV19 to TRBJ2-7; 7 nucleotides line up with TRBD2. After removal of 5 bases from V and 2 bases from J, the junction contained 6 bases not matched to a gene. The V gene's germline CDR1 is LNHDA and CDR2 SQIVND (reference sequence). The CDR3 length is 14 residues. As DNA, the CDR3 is TGTGCCAGTAGTTTACAAGCGGGAACCTACGAGCAGTACTTC. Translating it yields CASSLQAGTYEQYF.

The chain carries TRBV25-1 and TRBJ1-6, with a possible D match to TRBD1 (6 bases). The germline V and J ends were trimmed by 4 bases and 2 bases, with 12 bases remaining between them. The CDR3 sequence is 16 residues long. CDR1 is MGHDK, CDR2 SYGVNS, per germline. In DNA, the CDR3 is TGTGCCAGCAGTGCAAGGGGGGGTACCTATAATTCACCCCTCCACTTT. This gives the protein CASSARGGTYNSPLHF.

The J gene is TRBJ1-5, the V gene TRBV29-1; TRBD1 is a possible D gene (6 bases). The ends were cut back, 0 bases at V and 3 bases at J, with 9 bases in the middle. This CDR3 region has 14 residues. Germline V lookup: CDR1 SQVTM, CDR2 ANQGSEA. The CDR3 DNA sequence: TGCAGCGTTGAAGAAGGGGGTTCCAATCAGCCCCAGCATTTT. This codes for CSVEEGGSNQPQHF.

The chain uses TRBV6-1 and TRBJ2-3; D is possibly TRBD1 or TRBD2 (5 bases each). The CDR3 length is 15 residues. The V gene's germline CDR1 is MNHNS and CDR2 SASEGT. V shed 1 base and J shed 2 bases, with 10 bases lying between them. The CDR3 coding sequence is TGTGCCAGCAGTGAAGAGGGGAGAAACACAGATACGCAGTATTTT. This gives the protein CASSEEGRNTDTQYF.

The CDR3 DNA reads TGTGCCAGCAGCGCCAGTTTTAACTATGGCTACACCTTC. Protein: CASSASFNYGYTF. The gene calls are TRBV5-5 and TRBJ1-2, with D uncertain. The germline CDR1 and CDR2 sequences are SGHKS and YYEKEE (reference sequence). Trimming removed 4 bases from V and 1 base from J, with 8 bases in between. This CDR3 spans 13 amino acids.

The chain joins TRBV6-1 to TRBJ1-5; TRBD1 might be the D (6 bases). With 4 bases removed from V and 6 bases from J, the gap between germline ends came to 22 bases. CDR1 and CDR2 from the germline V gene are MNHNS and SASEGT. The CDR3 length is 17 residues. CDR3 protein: CASSGAGTPAPGQPQHF. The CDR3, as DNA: TGTGCCAGCAGTGGCGCCGGGACACCCGCTCCCGGTCAGCCCCAGCATTTT.

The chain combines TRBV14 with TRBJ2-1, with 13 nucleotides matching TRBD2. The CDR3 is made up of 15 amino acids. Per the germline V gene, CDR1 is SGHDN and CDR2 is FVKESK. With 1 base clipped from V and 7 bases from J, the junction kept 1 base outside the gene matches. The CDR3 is CASSQGTSGGNEQFF. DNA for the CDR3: TGTGCCAGCAGCCAAGGGACTAGCGGGGGTAATGAGCAGTTCTTC.

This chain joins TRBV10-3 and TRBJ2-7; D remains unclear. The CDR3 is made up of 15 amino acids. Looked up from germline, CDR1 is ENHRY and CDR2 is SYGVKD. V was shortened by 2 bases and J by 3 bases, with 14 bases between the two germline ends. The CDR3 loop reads CAISEPPDGNYEQYF. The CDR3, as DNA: TGTGCCATCAGTGAGCCGCCGGACGGAAACTACGAGCAGTACTTC.

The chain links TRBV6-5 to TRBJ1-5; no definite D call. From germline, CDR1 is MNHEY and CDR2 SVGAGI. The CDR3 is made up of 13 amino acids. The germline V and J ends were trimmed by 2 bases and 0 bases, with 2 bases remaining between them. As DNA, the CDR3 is TGTGCCAGCAGTTACAGTAGCAATCAGCCCCAGCATTTT. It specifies CASSYSSNQPQHF.

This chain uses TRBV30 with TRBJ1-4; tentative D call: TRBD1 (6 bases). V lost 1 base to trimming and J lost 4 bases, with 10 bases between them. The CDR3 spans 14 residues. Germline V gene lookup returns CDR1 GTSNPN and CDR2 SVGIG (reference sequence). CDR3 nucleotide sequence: TGTGCCTGGAGTGCCGGGGGCATTAATGAAAAACTGTTTTTT. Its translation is CAWSAGGINEKLFF.

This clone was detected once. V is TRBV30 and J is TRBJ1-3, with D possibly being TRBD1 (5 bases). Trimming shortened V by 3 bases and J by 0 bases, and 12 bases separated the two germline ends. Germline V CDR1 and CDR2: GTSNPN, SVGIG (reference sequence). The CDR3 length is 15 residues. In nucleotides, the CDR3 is TGTGCCTGGAGCCTGGGGCAGACCTCTGGAAACACCATATATTTT. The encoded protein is CAWSLGQTSGNTIYF.

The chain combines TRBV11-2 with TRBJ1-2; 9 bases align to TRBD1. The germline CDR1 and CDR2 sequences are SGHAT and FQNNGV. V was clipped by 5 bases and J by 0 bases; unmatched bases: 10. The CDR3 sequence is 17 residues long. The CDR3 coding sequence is TGTGCCAGCAGCAAAAGCACAGGGGGCGCGTCTAACTATGGCTACACCTTC. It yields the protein CASSKSTGGASNYGYTF. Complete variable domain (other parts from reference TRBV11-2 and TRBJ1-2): EAGVAQSPRYKIIEKRQSVAFWCNPISGHATLYWYQQILGQGPKLLIQFQNNGVVDDSQLPKDRFSAERLKGVDSTLKIQPAKLEDSAVYLCASSKSTGGASNYGYTFGSGTRLTVV.

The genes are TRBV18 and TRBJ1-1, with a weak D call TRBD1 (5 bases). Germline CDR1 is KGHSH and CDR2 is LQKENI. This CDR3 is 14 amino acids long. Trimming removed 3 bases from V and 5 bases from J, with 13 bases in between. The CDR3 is CASSPEGSWTEAFF. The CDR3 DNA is TGTGCCAGCTCACCCGAGGGGTCGTGGACTGAAGCTTTCTTT.

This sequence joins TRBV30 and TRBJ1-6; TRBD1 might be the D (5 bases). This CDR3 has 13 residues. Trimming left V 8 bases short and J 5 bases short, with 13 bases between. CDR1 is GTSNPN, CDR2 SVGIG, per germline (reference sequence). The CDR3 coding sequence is TGTGCCGGAGGAGGGGAGCATAATTCACCCCTCCACTTT. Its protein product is CAGGGEHNSPLHF.

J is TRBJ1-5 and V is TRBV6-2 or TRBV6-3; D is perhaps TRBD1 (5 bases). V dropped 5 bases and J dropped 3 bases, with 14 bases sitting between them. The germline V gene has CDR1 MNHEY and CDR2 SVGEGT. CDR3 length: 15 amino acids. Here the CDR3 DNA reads TGTGCCAGCAGTCGAGGGGACGGATACAATCAGCCCCAGCATTTT. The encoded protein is CASSRGDGYNQPQHF.

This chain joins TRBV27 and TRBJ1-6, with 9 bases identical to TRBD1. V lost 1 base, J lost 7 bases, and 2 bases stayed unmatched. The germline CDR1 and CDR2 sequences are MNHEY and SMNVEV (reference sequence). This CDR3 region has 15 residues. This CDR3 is CASSLYGQGNSPLHF. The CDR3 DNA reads TGTGCCAGCAGTTTATACGGACAGGGGAATTCACCCCTCCACTTT.

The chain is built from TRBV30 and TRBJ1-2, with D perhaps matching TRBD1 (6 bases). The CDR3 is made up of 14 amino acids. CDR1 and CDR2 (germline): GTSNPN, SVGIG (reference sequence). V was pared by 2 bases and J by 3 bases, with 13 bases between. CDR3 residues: CAWSRDNGDYGYTF. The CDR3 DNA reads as TGTGCCTGGAGTCGGGACAACGGGGACTATGGCTACACCTTC. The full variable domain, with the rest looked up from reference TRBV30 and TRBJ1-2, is SQTIHQWPATLVQPVGSPLSLECTVEGTSNPNLYWYRQAAGRGLQLLFYSVGIGQISSEVPQNLSASRPQDRQFILSSKKLLLSDSGFYLCAWSRDNGDYGYTFGSGTRLTVV.

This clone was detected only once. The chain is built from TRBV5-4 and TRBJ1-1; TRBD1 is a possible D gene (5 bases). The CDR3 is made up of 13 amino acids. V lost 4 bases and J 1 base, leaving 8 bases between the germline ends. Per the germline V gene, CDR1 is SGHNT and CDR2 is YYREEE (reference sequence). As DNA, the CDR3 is TGTGCCAGCAGCAGAGGACAGAACACTGAAGCTTTCTTT. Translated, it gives CASSRGQNTEAFF.

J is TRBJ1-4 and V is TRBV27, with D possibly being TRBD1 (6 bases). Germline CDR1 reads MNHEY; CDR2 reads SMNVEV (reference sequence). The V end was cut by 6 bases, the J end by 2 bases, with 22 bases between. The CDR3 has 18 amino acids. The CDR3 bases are TGTGCCAGCAGACGGACAATGCGCAACACAGGGACTAATGAAAAACTGTTTTTT. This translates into CASRRTMRNTGTNEKLFF.

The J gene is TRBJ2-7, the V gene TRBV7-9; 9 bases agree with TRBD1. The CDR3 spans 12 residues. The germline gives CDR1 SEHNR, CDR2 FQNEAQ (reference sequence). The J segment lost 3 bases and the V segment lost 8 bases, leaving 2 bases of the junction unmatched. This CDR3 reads CASDRGDYEQYF. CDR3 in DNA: TGTGCCAGCGACAGGGGGGACTACGAGCAGTACTTC.

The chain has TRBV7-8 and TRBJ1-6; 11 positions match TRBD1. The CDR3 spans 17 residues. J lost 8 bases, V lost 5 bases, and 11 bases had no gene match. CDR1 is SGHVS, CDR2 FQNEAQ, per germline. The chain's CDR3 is CASSKRTGGGSDSPLHF. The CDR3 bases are TGTGCCAGCAGCAAACGGACAGGGGGCGGATCGGATTCACCCCTCCACTTT.

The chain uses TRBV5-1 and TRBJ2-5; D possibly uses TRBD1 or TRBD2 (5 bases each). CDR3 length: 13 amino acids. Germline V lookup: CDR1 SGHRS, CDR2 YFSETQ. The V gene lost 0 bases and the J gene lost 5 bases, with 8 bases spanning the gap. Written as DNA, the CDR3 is TGCGCCAGCAGCTTGGAAGGGGACGAGACCCAGTACTTC. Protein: CASSLEGDETQYF.

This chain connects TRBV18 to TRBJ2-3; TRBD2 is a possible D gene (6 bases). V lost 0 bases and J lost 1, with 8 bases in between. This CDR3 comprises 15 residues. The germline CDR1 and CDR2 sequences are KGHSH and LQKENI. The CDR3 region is CASSPPGLRTDTQYF. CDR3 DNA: TGTGCCAGCTCACCACCGGGACTTCGCACAGATACGCAGTATTTT.

The CDR3: CASSEAPKVANEKLFF. CDR3 in DNA: TGCGCCAGCAGTGAGGCCCCCAAGGTAGCTAATGAAAAACTGTTTTTT. The V and J genes are TRBV10-2 and TRBJ1-4; no firm D call. The germline gives CDR1 WSHSY, CDR2 SAAADI. The CDR3 is 16 residues long. V was cut by 2 bases and J by 3 bases, with 13 bases left in between.

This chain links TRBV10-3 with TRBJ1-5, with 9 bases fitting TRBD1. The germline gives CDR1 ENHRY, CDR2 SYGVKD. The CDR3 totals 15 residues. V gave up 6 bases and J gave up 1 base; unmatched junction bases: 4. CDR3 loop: CAISIGQGSNQPQHF. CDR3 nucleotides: TGTGCCATCAGCATCGGACAGGGGAGCAATCAGCCCCAGCATTTT.

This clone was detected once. The CDR3, as DNA: TGCGCCAGCAGCCAAGGGCCCTCGGTACCCCTCCACTTT. This gives the protein CASSQGPSVPLHF. This chain joins TRBV4-1 and TRBJ1-6; D remains ambiguous. V lost 1 base to trimming and J lost 12 bases, with 10 bases between them. The CDR3 loop spans 13 amino acids. CDR1 MGHRA and CDR2 YSYEKL come from the germline V gene.

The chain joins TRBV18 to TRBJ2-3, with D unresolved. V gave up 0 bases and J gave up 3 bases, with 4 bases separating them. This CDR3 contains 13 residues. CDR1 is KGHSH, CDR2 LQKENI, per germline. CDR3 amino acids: CASSPPATDTQYF. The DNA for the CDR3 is TGTGCCAGCTCACCACCAGCAACAGATACGCAGTATTTT.

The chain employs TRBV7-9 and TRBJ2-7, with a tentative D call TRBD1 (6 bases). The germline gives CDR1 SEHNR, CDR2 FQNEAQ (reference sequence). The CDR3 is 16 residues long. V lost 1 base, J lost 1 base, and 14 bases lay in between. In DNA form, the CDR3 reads TGTGCCAGCAGCTTAGTGATGGGACACGGGTCCTACGAGCAGTACTTC. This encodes CASSLVMGHGSYEQYF.

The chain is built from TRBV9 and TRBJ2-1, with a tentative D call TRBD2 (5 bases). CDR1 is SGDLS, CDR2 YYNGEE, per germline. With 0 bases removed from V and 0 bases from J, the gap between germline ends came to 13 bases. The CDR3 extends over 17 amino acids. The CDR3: CASSVGVTTLSYNEQFF. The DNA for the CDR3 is TGTGCCAGCAGCGTAGGTGTGACTACCCTCTCCTACAATGAGCAGTTCTTC.

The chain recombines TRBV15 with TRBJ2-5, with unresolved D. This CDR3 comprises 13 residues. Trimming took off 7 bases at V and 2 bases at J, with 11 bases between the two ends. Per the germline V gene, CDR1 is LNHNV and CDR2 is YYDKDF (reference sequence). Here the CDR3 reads CATKSENQETQYF. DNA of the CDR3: TGTGCCACCAAGAGTGAGAATCAAGAGACCCAGTACTTC.

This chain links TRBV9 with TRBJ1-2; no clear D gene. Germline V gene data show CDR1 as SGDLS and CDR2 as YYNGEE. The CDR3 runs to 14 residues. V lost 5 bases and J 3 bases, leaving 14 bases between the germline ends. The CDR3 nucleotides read TGTGCCAGCAGAGGAACCGGGGTGGACTATGGCTACACCTTC. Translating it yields CASRGTGVDYGYTF.